By proportion, the clone carrying this TCR beta chain is medium-sized. Its antigen remains unidentified. Blood was drawn at first hyperthyroidism diagnosis, before any ophthalmopathy symptoms. V dropped 2 bases and J dropped 2; count of bases not matched to a gene: 8. CDR1 and CDR2 (germline): KGHDR, SFDVKD. The CDR3 length is 18 residues. The data belong to a study of T cells in Graves' hyperthyroidism and ophthalmopathy. Template material for amplifying TCR beta CDR3 regions consisted of RNA transcripts. With the HTBI primer set, the TCR CDR3 went through a first round of RT-PCR. TCRdb ran MiXCR on the multiplex PCR reads and lists one entry per CDR3 protein. The table lists tens of thousands of distinct CDR3 sequences, around half of them singletons, with 5.5% to 8% in the top ten. Overall study results and limits: In blood, most of the thyroid clonotypes expanded above 0.001 were also present. Ophthalmopathy and stable hyperthyroidism were separated by a 13 V-J model. Median prediction lead before ophthalmopathy onset was about 6.7 months with the model.

V and J are TRBV24-1 and TRBJ2-6; 7 positions match TRBD1. This receptor was obtained from a woman aged 45-60 years with Graves' hyperthyroidism that later progressed to Graves' ophthalmopathy. Sequencing used blood. CDR3 residues: CATSDSGQIEAGANVLTF. In nucleotides, the CDR3 is TGTGCCACCAGTGATTCGGGACAGATTGAAGCTGGGGCCAACGTCCTGACTTTC.